One sample yielded the 24 T cell receptor beta chains listed below, sequenced in a study of T-cell memory formation after mild COVID-19 (dated by TCRdb to about 2021). Library prep was done by 5' RACE. Data came from an Illumina NovaSeq 6000. Through fastp at Q25 and MiXCR, TCRdb rebuilt clones from the public reads, retaining in-frame beta chains. Each entry is one CDR3 protein sequence, shown with its most common DNA and genes. Here the sample has about 470,000 distinct CDR3 sequences; around 25% occur a single time. The biggest ten clones account for approximately 12% of the sample. The sequenced sample consisted of PBMCs or a T cell subset sorted from them (not recorded which). These receptors originate from an adult woman who had mild COVID-19 (a few samples of this study predate the infection). The sample titles of this study are shuffled in the database, so cell type and time point are left out; the donor was told from shared clones.

This chain joins TRBV7-9 and TRBJ1-2; 9 positions match TRBD1. Germline CDR1 is SEHNR and CDR2 is FQNEAQ (reference sequence). The CDR3 sequence is 16 residues long. V gave up 0 bases and J gave up 8 bases; unmatched junction bases: 10. CDR3 coding DNA: TGTGCCAGCAGCTTAGCCTCATCGGGACAGGGAAAAGGCTACACCTTC. It codes for CASSLASSGQGKGYTF.

The genes are TRBV23-1 and TRBJ1-5, with 7 bases identical to TRBD1. TRBV23-1 is treated as an ORF (open reading frame) with a function not yet certain. Trimming cost V 3 bases and J 8 bases; bases outside gene matches: 7. The CDR3 consists of 14 residues. CDR3 loop: CASSQHRGSKPQHF. The DNA for the CDR3 is TGCGCCAGCAGTCAGCACAGGGGTAGTAAGCCCCAGCATTTT.

V gene TRBV12-3 or TRBV12-4 combines with J gene TRBJ1-1; D is possibly TRBD1 (5 bases). V dropped 5 bases and J dropped 1 base, with 11 bases sitting between them. The CDR3 sequence is 14 residues long. The chain's CDR3 is CASSPGLANTEAFF. Written as DNA, the CDR3 is TGTGCCAGCAGTCCGGGACTAGCGAACACTGAAGCTTTCTTT.

This clonotype occurred a few times. The chain couples TRBV12-3 or TRBV12-4 to TRBJ2-3; D remains unclear. This CDR3 region has 14 residues. Trimming shortened V by 10 bases and J by 1 base, and 15 bases separated the two germline ends. The CDR3 loop reads CANQRSSGTDTQYF. In nucleotides, the CDR3 is TGTGCCAACCAAAGGTCATCAGGCACAGATACGCAGTATTTT.

This clonotype was detected only a few times. The chain combines TRBV6-1 with TRBJ2-5; D might be TRBD1 or TRBD2, each matching 6 bases. The CDR3 covers 14 residues. Trimming took off 6 bases at V and 7 bases at J, with 18 bases between the two ends. Germline CDR1 reads MNHNS; CDR2 reads SASEGT. The CDR3 loop is CASRGGAQGGTQYF. The CDR3 DNA reads as TGTGCCAGCAGGGGCGGGGCCCAAGGGGGGACCCAGTACTTC.

J is TRBJ2-1 and V is TRBV6-5; TRBD2 matches at 12 bases. Germline lookup yields CDR1 MNHEY and CDR2 SVGAGI. The CDR3 loop spans 17 amino acids. With 6 bases clipped from V and 8 bases from J, the junction kept 14 bases outside the gene matches. As DNA, the CDR3 is TGTGCCAGCAGCCAACTCAATCTAGCGGGGGGGGTATATGAGCAGTTCTTC. It yields the protein CASSQLNLAGGVYEQFF.

In this sample, this clonotype turned up a few times. This rearrangement joins TRBV4-2 to TRBJ2-1; 12 bases line up with TRBD2. After removal of 1 base from V and 0 bases from J, the junction contained 4 bases not matched to a gene. The CDR3 is made up of 18 amino acids. From germline, CDR1 is LGHNA and CDR2 YNFKEQ. CDR3: CASSQGLAGVSSYNEQFF. As DNA, the CDR3 is TGTGCCAGCAGCCAAGGACTAGCGGGAGTTAGCTCCTACAATGAGCAGTTCTTC.

Only a few counts were recorded for this clonotype. This sequence joins TRBV4-1 and TRBJ1-2; D uncertain. The germline V gene encodes CDR1 MGHRA and CDR2 YSYEKL. The CDR3 extends over 13 amino acids. The ends were cut back, 2 bases at V and 2 bases at J, with 6 bases in the middle. CDR3 in amino acids: CASSQRENYGYTF. CDR3 bases: TGCGCCAGCAGCCAACGCGAGAACTATGGCTACACCTTC.

V gene TRBV15 combines with J gene TRBJ2-3; 7 bases fit TRBD2. CDR3 length: 17 residues. The V segment lost 3 bases and the J segment 0 bases; nucleotides outside the gene matches: 9. In germline, CDR1 is LNHNV, CDR2 YYDKDF (reference sequence). The CDR3 sequence is CATSSLPGLPSTDTQYF. CDR3 coding DNA: TGTGCCACCAGCAGCCTACCGGGACTACCTAGCACAGATACGCAGTATTTT.

V and J are TRBV4-2 and TRBJ2-2, with D maybe TRBD1 (6 bases). The CDR3 has 16 residues. Germline CDR1 reads LGHNA; CDR2 reads YNFKEQ. V gave up 0 bases and J gave up 1 base, with 9 bases separating them. The CDR3 region is CASSQEARGNTGELFF. CDR3 nucleotide sequence: TGTGCCAGCAGCCAAGAGGCCAGGGGGAACACCGGGGAGCTGTTTTTT.

The rearrangement links TRBV29-1 to TRBJ2-2; tentatively, D is TRBD1 (7 bases). The CDR3 covers 12 residues. In germline, CDR1 is SQVTM, CDR2 ANQGSEA. The V end was cut by 8 bases, the J end by 3 bases, with 10 bases between. CDR3 loop: CSSRGDTGELFF. The CDR3 bases are TGCAGCAGCAGGGGGGACACCGGGGAGCTGTTTTTT.

This clonotype has a handful of counts. In nucleotides, the CDR3 is TGTGCCAGCAGCAGGAGAGGAGCTAGCGGGGTCGAGCAGTACTTC. Amino acid sequence: CASSRRGASGVEQYF. This chain connects TRBV21-1 to TRBJ2-7; the table's D gene call, TRBD2, was not cross checked with the DNA. TRBV21-1 is classified as a pseudogene. The CDR3 contains 15 residues.

This chain links TRBV27 with TRBJ1-1; D ambiguous. The CDR3 loop spans 12 amino acids. Germline V lookup: CDR1 MNHEY, CDR2 SMNVEV (reference sequence). The V end lost 6 bases, the J end lost 2 bases, and 7 bases lay between the germline ends. The CDR3 region is CASRDFNTEAFF. For the CDR3, the DNA is TGTGCCAGCAGGGACTTTAACACTGAAGCTTTCTTT.

The CDR3 is CASSLSTGGKPEQFF. CDR3 sequence (DNA): TGCGCCAGCAGCTTGTCTACGGGGGGCAAACCTGAGCAGTTCTTC. The V call is TRBV5-1, the J call TRBJ2-1, with D perhaps matching TRBD2 (7 bases). Looked up from germline, CDR1 is SGHRS and CDR2 is YFSETQ. Trimming removed 1 base from V and 9 bases from J, with 17 bases in between. The CDR3 extends over 15 amino acids.

J is TRBJ2-7 and V is TRBV29-1; the D gene is possibly TRBD1 (5 bases). The CDR3 runs to 13 residues. From germline, CDR1 is SQVTM and CDR2 ANQGSEA. Deletions cut 6 bases from V and 3 bases from J, with 15 bases between. Written as DNA, the CDR3 is TGCAGCGTGCTAACACCAGGGTTCTACGAGCAGTACTTC. Translating gives CSVLTPGFYEQYF.

The genes are TRBV5-1 and TRBJ2-1; 16 bases line up with TRBD2. The trim removed 3 bases at V and 4 bases at J, leaving 10 bases unmatched. Germline V gene lookup returns CDR1 SGHRS and CDR2 YFSETQ. The CDR3 spans 19 residues. As DNA, the CDR3 is TGCGCCAGCAGCTCGGGACTAGCGGGAGGGCCTAGACCTTACAATGAGCAGTTCTTC. Encoded protein: CASSSGLAGGPRPYNEQFF.

The V and J genes are TRBV4-1 and TRBJ1-1; D unclear. The CDR3 consists of 14 residues. The germline V gene encodes CDR1 MGHRA and CDR2 YSYEKL. V lost 4 bases to trimming and J lost 3 bases, with 12 bases between them. The CDR3 sequence is CASSLQAGYTEAFF. The CDR3 region has the DNA TGCGCCAGCAGCCTCCAAGCAGGCTACACTGAAGCTTTCTTT.

The chain employs TRBV12-3 or TRBV12-4 and TRBJ2-5; 9 nucleotides match TRBD2. The CDR3 sequence is 16 residues long. V shed 1 base and J 2 bases; nucleotides not matched to a gene: 5. For the CDR3, the DNA is TGTGCCAGCAGTTTAGGCGGACTAGCGCCGCAAGAGACCCAGTACTTC. Amino acid sequence: CASSLGGLAPQETQYF.

This clonotype has just a few counts. The V gene is TRBV6-2 or TRBV6-3, the J gene TRBJ2-2; 8 bases are a match to TRBD2. V shed 6 bases, J shed 4 bases, and the junction held 10 bases outside the gene matches. Germline V lookup: CDR1 MNHEY, CDR2 SVGEGT. This CDR3 region has 16 residues. CDR3 sequence: CASSRSGSRSTGELFF. As DNA, the CDR3 is TGTGCCAGCAGCCGAAGCGGGAGTCGGTCCACCGGGGAGCTGTTTTTT.

The V call is TRBV12-3 or TRBV12-4, the J call TRBJ2-3; the D gene is possibly TRBD2 (6 bases). V lost 5 bases, J lost 5 bases, and 17 bases lay in between. The CDR3 is 15 amino acids. CDR3 nucleotide sequence: TGTGCCAGCAGTAACCTCCGGGAGACGGGAGATACGCAGTATTTT. Translating gives CASSNLRETGDTQYF.

CDR3 coding DNA: TGTGCCTGGAGTGTCGGGACTAGCAATGAGCAGTTCTTC. It yields the protein CAWSVGTSNEQFF. The rearrangement uses TRBV30 and TRBJ2-1, with TRBD2 matching 8 bases. Germline lookup yields CDR1 GTSNPN and CDR2 SVGIG (reference sequence). This CDR3 is built from 13 residues. Trimming took 0 bases from V and 6 from J; bases not matched to a gene: 1. Based on the CDR3 plus reference TRBV30 and TRBJ2-1, the full variable domain is SQTIHQWPATLVQPVGSPLSLECTVEGTSNPNLYWYRQAAGRGLQLLFYSVGIGQISSEVPQNLSASRPQDRQFILSSKKLLLSDSGFYLCAWSVGTSNEQFFGPGTRLTVL.

The gene calls are TRBV6-5 and TRBJ2-2; 11 bases match TRBD2. CDR1 is MNHEY, CDR2 SVGAGI, per germline. The V segment lost 2 bases and the J segment 4 bases; nucleotides outside the gene matches: 9. CDR3 length: 18 amino acids. CDR3 residues: CASSYSSGRADGTGELFF. Here the CDR3 DNA reads TGTGCCAGCAGTTACAGTAGCGGGAGGGCCGACGGCACCGGGGAGCTGTTTTTT.

This clonotype turned up a few times. The V gene is TRBV23-1, the J gene TRBJ2-7; no definite D call. TRBV23-1 is known as an ORF, though its function is uncertain. The CDR3 sequence is 12 residues long. V was trimmed by 2 bases and J by 7 bases, leaving 9 bases between them. CDR3: CASSQRVREQYF. The CDR3 nucleotides read TGCGCCAGCAGTCAAAGGGTTAGAGAGCAGTACTTC.

This chain links TRBV12-3 or TRBV12-4 with TRBJ2-2, with 11 bases identical to TRBD2. Trimming cost V 4 bases and J 6 bases; bases outside gene matches: 4. The CDR3 loop spans 15 amino acids. The CDR3 loop reads CASSSSGRYAGELFF. The CDR3 DNA reads as TGTGCCAGCAGTTCTAGCGGGAGGTACGCCGGGGAGCTGTTTTTT.